The next 10 T cell receptor beta chains were all read from a single sample in a study of T cell repertoires in cytomegalovirus infection. TCRdb called the reads again in MiXCR, with one record for every CDR3 protein. This sample has about 900,000 distinct CDR3 sequences, with roughly 30% found just once. No antigen has been identified for these receptors. The material was cultured CD8+ T cells from PBMCs, obtained from culture after CMV antigen stimulation. These receptors were obtained from a human donor in good health (CMV status not recorded). Some clones in this sample may be carry-over from other donors' samples.

This sequence joins TRBV6-5 and TRBJ1-6, with TRBD1 as a possible D gene (6 bases). CDR1 is MNHEY and CDR2 is SVGAGI in the germline V gene. V dropped 2 bases and J dropped 9 bases, with 17 bases sitting between them. The CDR3 runs 16 residues. CDR3: CASSYGVGRGASPLHF. The DNA for the CDR3 is TGTGCCAGCAGTTACGGGGTTGGCAGGGGTGCTTCACCCCTCCACTTT.

The V and J genes are TRBV28 and TRBJ2-7; D is ambiguous. The CDR3 consists of 15 residues. Germline values: CDR1 MDHEN, CDR2 SYDVKM. CDR3 amino acids: CANSFGPLSSYEQYV. The CDR3 DNA reads TGTGCCAACAGTTTTGGTCCATTGAGCTCCTACGAGCAGTACGTC.

This clonotype was seen repeatedly, ten times or more. The V call is TRBV7-6, the J call TRBJ2-5; 10 positions match TRBD2. The CDR3 sequence is 16 residues long. Trimming removed 0 bases from V and 2 bases from J; junction bases left unmatched: 3. Germline lookup yields CDR1 SGHVS and CDR2 FNYEAQ. The CDR3 reads CASSLATSGVQETQYF. Written as DNA, the CDR3 is TGTGCCAGCAGCTTAGCAACTAGCGGGGTACAAGAGACCCAGTACTTC. The complete variable domain, with remaining parts taken from reference TRBV7-6 and TRBJ2-5, reads GAGVSQSPRYKVTKRGQDVALRCDPISGHVSLYWYRQALGQGPEFLTYFNYEAQQDKSGLPNDRFSAERPEGSISTLTIQRTEQRDSAMYRCASSLATSGVQETQYFGPGTRLLVL.

This chain connects TRBV20-1 to TRBJ2-2; 12 nucleotides match TRBD1. Germline V gene sequence: CDR1 DFQATT, CDR2 SNEGSKA (reference sequence). There are 18 residues in the CDR3. With 0 bases clipped from V and 0 bases from J, the junction kept 5 bases outside the gene matches. The CDR3 DNA is TGCAGTGCTAGAGATGTGGGACAGGGGGCAACGAACACCGGGGAGCTGTTTTTT. Its translation: CSARDVGQGATNTGELFF.

In this sample, this clonotype turned up a few times. The rearrangement uses TRBV7-8 and TRBJ2-5; TRBD2 aligns across 9 bases. Germline CDR1 reads SGHVS; CDR2 reads FQNEAQ. V trimming: 5 bases; J trimming: 5 bases; junction bases outside the gene matches: 9. This CDR3 has 15 residues. CDR3 region: CASSLHGGGEETQYF. DNA of the CDR3: TGTGCCAGCAGCCTACACGGCGGGGGGGAGGAGACCCAGTACTTC. Using reference TRBV7-8 and TRBJ2-5 for the parts outside the CDR3, the full variable domain is GAGVSQSPRYKVAKRGQDVALRCDPISGHVSLFWYQQALGQGPEFLTYFQNEAQLDKSGLPSDRFFAERPEGSVSTLKIQRTQQEDSAVYLCASSLHGGGEETQYFGPGTRLLVL.

This clonotype has a count of ten or more. The chain carries TRBV7-2 and TRBJ2-7, with D tentatively TRBD1 or TRBD2 (8 bases each). From germline, CDR1 is SGHTA and CDR2 FQGNSA. This CDR3 is 17 amino acids long. Trimming cost V 2 bases and J 5 bases, with 22 bases left between them. Written as DNA, the CDR3 is TGTGCCAGCAGCTTACGAGGTCCGGGGGGGACAGGAAACGAGCAGTACGTC. This encodes CASSLRGPGGTGNEQYV.

The chain couples TRBV18 to TRBJ2-5, with D possibly matching TRBD1 (7 bases). The CDR3 contains 17 residues. CDR1 and CDR2 (germline): KGHSH, LQKENI. Trimming took 6 bases from V and 7 from J, leaving 27 bases between them. In DNA form, the CDR3 reads TGTGCCAGCTCCCCAAACCAACATCAGGGGGGCGTCGGGACCCAGTACTTC. It translates to CASSPNQHQGGVGTQYF.

The chain links TRBV27 to TRBJ2-7, with 11 bases that match TRBD2. The CDR3 sequence is 15 residues long. J gave up 4 bases and V 5 bases, and 7 bases lay outside the gene matches. Germline values: CDR1 MNHEY, CDR2 SMNVEV (reference sequence). The CDR3 DNA reads TGTGCCAGCAGTCCTAGCGGGGGGCTTATGTACGAGCAGTACTTC. This encodes CASSPSGGLMYEQYF.

This sequence joins TRBV2 and TRBJ2-3, with TRBD2 matching over 8 bases. Losses at the gene ends were 6 bases for V and 2 bases for J; bases not matched to a gene: 10. This CDR3 region has 16 residues. Germline assignment: CDR1 SNHLY and CDR2 FYNNEI. In nucleotides, the CDR3 is TGTGCCAGCAGAAACGGGGGGGGCCCCCTCACAGATACGCAGTATTTT. Its protein product is CASRNGGGPLTDTQYF.

This clonotype was seen a handful of times. V gene TRBV7-9 combines with J gene TRBJ1-2; 10 nucleotides agree with TRBD1. The germline gives CDR1 SEHNR, CDR2 FQNEAQ (reference sequence). After removal of 4 bases from V and 6 bases from J, the junction contained 8 bases not matched to a gene. The CDR3 has 15 residues. CDR3 residues: CASSSRDRGIDGYTF. The CDR3 nucleotides read TGTGCCAGCAGCTCTAGGGACAGGGGAATTGATGGCTACACCTTC. The full variable domain, rest sourced from reference TRBV7-9 and TRBJ1-2, is DTGVSQNPRHKITKRGQNVTFRCDPISEHNRLYWYRQTLGQGPEFLTYFQNEAQLEKSRLLSDRFSAERPKGSFSTLEIQRTEQGDSAMYLCASSSRDRGIDGYTFGSGTRLTVV.